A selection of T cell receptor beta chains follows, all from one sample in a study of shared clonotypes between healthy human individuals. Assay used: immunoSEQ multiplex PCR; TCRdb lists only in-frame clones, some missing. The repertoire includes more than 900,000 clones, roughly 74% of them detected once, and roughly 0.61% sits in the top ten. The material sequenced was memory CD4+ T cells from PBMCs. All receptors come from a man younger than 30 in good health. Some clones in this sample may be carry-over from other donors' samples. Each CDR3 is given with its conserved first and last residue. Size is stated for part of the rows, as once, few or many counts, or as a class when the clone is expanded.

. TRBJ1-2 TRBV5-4 CASSPPGQGAEGYTF
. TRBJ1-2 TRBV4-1 CASSLTGGAGRPLYGYTF
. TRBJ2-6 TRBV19 CASTRATSGANVLTF
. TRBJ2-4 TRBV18 CASSPPEFRNIQYF
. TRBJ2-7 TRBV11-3 CASSSFTGSNEQYF
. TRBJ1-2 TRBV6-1 CASSERRQGYGYTF
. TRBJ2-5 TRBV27 CASSLFSDYQETQYF
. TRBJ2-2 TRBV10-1 CASSAGANTGELFF
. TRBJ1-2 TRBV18 CASSPGTGGGYTF
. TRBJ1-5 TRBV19 CASSDDRVSNQPQHF
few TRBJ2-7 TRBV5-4 CASSQEGGSRYGQHF
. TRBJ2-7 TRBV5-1 CASSLVAGGYEQYF
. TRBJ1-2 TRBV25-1 CASSGTGNDYGYIF
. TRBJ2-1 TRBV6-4 CASSRGQGTYNEQFF
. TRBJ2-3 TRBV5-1 CASSLDPGADTQYF
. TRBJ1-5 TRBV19 CASRIQGGNQPQHF
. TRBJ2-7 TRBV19 CASSIVGTPSYEQYF
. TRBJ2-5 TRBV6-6 CASSNSGAGEQYF
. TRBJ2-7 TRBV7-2 CASSLVGSLGSPYEQYF
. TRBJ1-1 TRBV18 CASSPVTGTNTEAFF
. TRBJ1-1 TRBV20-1 CSALGRTEAFF
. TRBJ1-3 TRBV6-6 CASRGGGVGNTIYF
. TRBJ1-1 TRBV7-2 CASSLNQGRQAFF
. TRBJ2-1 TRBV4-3 CASSQGRDSHNEQFF
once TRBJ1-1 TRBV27 CASSFMGHDTEAFF
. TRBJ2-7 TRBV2 CASNGGLDYEQYF
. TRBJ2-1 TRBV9 CASRGLAGDEQFF
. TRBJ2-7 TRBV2 CASRGRGGQYF
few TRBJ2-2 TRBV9 CASSRQGESGELFF
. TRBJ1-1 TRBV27 CASSTKLATGNKAFF
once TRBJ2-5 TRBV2 CASSGRQRAETQYF
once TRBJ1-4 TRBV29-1 CSVGVARSEKLFF
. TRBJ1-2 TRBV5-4 CASSQDNNYGYTF
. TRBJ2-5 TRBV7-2 CASSLGLAGGYQETQYF
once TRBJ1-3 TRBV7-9 CASSAGQTSGNTIYF
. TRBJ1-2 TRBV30 CACLRGSGRGYTF
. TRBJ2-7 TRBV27 CASSFEAGAPYEQYF
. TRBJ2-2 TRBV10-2 CASLIAGGTGELFF
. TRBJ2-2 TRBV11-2 CASSLLGAENTGELFF
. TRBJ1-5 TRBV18 CASSPDRHQPQHF